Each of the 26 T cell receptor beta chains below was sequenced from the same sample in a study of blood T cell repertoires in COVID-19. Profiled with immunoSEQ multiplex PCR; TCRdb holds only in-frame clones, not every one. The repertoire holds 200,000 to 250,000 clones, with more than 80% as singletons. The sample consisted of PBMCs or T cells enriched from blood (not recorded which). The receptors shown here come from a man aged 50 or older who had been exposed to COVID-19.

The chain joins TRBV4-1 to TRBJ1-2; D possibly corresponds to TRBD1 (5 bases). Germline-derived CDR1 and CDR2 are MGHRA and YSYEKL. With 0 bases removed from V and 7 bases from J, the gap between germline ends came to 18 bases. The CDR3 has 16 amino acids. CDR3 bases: TGCGCCAGCAGCCAAGAACGTAGGGGCCCGCGAGGTGGCTACACCTTC. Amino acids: CASSQERRGPRGGYTF.

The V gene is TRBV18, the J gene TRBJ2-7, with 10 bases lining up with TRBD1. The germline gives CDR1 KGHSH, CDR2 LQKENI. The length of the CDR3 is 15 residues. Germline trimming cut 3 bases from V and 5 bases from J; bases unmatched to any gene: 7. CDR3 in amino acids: CASSPGTGEVNEQYF. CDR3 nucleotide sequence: TGTGCCAGCTCACCCGGGACAGGGGAGGTCAACGAGCAGTACTTC.

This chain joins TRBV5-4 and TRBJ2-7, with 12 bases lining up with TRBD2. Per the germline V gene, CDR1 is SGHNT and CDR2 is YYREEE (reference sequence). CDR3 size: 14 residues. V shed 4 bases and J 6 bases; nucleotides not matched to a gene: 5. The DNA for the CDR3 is TGTGCCAGCAGCAGCACTAGCGGGGGGAGCGAGCAGTACTTC. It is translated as CASSSTSGGSEQYF.

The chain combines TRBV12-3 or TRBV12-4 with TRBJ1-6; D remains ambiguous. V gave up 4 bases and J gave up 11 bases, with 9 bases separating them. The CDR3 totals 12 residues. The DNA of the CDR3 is TGTGCCAGCAGTTATTTTTCAGCACCCCTCCACTTT. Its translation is CASSYFSAPLHF.

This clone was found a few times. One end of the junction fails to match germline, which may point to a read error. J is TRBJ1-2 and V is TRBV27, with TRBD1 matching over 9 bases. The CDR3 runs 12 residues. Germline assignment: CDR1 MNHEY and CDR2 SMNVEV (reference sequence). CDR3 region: CASSFRDREIHF. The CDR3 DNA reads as TGTGCCAGCAGTTTTCGGGACAGGGAGATCCACTTC.

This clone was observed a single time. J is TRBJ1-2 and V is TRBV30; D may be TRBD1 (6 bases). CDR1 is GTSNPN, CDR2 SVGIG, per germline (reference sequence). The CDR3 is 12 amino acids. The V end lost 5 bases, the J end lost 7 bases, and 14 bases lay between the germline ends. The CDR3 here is CAWAGTLFGYTF. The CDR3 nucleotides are TGTGCCTGGGCCGGGACACTCTTTGGCTACACCTTC.

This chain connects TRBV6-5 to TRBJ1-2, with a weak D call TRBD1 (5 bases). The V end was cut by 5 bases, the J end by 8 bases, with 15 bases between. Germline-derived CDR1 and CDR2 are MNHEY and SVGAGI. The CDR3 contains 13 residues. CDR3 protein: CASSLRVTLGYTF. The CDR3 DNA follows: TGTGCCAGCAGTCTCAGGGTAACGCTCGGCTACACCTTC.

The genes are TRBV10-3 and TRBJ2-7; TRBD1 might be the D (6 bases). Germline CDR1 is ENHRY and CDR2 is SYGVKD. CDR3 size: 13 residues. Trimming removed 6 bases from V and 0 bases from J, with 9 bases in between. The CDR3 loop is CAISGQNSYEQYF. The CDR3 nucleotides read TGTGCCATCAGCGGACAGAACTCCTACGAGCAGTACTTC.

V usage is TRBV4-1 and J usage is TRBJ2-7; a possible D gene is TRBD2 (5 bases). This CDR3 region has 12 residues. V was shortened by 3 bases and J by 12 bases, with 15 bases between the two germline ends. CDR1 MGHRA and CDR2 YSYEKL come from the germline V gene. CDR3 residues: CASSQGPGSPYV. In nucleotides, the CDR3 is TGCGCCAGCAGCCAGGGCCCGGGGTCCCCGTACGTC.

CDR3 bases: TGTGCCAGCAGCCCAAGGGGGCTCCAGCCCCAGCATTTT. This sequence encodes CASSPRGLQPQHF. This chain links TRBV28 with TRBJ1-5; TRBD1 matches at 7 bases. Germline V gives CDR1 MDHEN, CDR2 SYDVKM. J gave up 7 bases and V 6 bases, and 6 bases lay outside the gene matches. The CDR3 spans 13 residues.

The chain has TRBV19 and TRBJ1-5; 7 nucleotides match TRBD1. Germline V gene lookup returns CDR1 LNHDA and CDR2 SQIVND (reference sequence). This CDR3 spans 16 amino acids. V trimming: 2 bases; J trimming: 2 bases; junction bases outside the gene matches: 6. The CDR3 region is CASSILRGGRNQPQHF. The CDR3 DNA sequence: TGTGCCAGTAGTATATTGCGAGGGGGCCGCAATCAGCCCCAGCATTTT.

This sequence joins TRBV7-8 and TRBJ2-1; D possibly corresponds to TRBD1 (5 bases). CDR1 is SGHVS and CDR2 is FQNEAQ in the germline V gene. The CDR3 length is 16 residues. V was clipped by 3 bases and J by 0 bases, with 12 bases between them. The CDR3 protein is CASSFPRQPSYNEQFF. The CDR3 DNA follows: TGTGCCAGCAGCTTTCCCCGACAGCCCTCCTACAATGAGCAGTTCTTC.

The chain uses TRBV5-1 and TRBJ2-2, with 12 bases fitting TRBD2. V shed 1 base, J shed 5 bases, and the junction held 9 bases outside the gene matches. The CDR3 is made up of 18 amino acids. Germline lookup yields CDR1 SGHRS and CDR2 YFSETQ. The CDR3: CASSLSSSGGAHTGELFF. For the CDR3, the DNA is TGCGCCAGCAGCTTGTCGTCTAGCGGGGGGGCACATACCGGGGAGCTGTTTTTT.

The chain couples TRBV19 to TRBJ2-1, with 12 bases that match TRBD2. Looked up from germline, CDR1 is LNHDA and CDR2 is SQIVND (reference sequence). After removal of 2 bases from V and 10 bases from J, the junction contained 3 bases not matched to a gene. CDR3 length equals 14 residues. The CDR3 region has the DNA TGTGCCAGTAGTATACTAGCGGGAGGGGGAGAGCAGTTCTTC. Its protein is CASSILAGGGEQFF. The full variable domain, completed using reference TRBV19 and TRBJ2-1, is DGGITQSPKYLFRKEGQNVTLSCEQNLNHDAMYWYRQDPGQGLRLIYYSQIVNDFQKGDIAEGYSVSREKKESFPLTVTSAQKNPTAFYLCASSILAGGGEQFFGPGTRLTVL.

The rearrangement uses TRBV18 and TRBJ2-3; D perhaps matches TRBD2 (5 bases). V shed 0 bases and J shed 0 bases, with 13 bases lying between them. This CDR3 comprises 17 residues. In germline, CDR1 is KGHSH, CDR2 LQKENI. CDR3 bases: TGTGCCAGCTCACCACCGTGGGCTAGCCGGAGCACAGATACGCAGTATTTT. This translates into CASSPPWASRSTDTQYF.

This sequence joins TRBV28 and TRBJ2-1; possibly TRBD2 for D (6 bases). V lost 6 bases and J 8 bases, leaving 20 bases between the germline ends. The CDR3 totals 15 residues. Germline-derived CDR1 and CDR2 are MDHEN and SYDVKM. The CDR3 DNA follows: TGTGCCAGCAGCCCCCCTGGGAGGATTGGTCATGAGCAGTTCTTC. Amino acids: CASSPPGRIGHEQFF.

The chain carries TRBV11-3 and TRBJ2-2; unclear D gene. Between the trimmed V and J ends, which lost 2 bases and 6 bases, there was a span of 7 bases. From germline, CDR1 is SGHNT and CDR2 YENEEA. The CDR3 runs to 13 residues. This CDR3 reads CASSLSFSGELFF. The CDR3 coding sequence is TGTGCCAGCAGCTTATCTTTCTCCGGGGAGCTGTTTTTT. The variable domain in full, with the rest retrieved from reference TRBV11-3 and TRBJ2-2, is EAGVVQSPRYKIIEKKQPVAFWCNPISGHNTLYWYLQNLGQGPELLIRYENEEAVDDSQLPKDRFSAERLKGVDSTLKIQPAELGDSAVYLCASSLSFSGELFFGEGSRLTVL.

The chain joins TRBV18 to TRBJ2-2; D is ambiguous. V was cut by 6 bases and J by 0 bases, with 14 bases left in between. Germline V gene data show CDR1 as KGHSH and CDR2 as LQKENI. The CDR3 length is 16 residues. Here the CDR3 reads CASSLGGLANTGELFF. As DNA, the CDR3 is TGTGCCAGCTCCCTCGGTGGTCTGGCGAACACCGGGGAGCTGTTTTTT.

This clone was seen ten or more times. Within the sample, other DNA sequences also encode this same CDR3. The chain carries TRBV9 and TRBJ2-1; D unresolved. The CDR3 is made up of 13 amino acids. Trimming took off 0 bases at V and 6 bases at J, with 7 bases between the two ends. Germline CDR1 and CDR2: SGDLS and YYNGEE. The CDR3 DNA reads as TGTGCCAGCAGCGTAGGAGACTTCAATGAGCAGTTCTTC. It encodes CASSVGDFNEQFF.

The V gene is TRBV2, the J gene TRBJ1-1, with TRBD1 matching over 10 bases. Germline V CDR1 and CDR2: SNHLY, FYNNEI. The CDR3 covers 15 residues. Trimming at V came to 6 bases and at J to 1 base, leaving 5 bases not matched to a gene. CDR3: CASRGTGVENTEAFF. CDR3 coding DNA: TGTGCCAGCAGGGGGACAGGGGTAGAGAACACTGAAGCTTTCTTT.

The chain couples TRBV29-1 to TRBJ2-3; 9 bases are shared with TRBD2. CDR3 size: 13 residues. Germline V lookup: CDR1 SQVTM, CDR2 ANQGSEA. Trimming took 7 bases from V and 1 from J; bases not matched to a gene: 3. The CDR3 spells CSALAGGTDTQYF. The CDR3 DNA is TGCAGCGCTTTAGCGGGAGGCACAGATACGCAGTATTTT.

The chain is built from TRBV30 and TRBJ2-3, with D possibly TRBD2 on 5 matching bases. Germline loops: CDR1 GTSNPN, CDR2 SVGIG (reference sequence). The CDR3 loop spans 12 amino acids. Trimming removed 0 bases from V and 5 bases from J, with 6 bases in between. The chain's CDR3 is CAWSVGGDTQYF. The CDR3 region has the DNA TGTGCCTGGAGTGTAGGAGGAGATACGCAGTATTTT.

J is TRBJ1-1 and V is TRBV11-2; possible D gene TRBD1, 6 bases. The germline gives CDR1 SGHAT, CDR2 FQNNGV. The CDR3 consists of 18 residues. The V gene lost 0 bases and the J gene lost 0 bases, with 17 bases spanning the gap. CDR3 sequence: CASSLELGGGSVNTEAFF. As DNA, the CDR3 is TGTGCCAGCAGCTTAGAACTAGGGGGAGGGAGTGTGAACACTGAAGCTTTCTTT.

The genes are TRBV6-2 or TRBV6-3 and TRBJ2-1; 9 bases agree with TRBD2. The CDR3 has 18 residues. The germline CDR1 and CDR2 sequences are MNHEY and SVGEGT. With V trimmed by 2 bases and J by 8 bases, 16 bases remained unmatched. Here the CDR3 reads CASSYPLRGGGAFDEQFF. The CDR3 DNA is TGTGCCAGCAGTTACCCTCTACGTGGCGGGGGGGCTTTCGATGAGCAGTTCTTC.

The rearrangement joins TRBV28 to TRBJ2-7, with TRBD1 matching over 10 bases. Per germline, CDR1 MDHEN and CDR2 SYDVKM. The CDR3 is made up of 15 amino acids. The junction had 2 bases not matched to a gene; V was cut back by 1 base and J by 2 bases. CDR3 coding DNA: TGTGCCAGCAGTTTATCCGGGACAGGGGCCTACGAGCAGTACTTC. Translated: CASSLSGTGAYEQYF.

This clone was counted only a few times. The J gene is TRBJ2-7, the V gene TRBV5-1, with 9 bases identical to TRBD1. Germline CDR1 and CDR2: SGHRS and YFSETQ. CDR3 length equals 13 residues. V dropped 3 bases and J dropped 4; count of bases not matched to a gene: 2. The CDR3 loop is CASSWGTGYEQYV. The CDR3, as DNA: TGCGCCAGCAGCTGGGGGACAGGGTACGAGCAGTACGTC.